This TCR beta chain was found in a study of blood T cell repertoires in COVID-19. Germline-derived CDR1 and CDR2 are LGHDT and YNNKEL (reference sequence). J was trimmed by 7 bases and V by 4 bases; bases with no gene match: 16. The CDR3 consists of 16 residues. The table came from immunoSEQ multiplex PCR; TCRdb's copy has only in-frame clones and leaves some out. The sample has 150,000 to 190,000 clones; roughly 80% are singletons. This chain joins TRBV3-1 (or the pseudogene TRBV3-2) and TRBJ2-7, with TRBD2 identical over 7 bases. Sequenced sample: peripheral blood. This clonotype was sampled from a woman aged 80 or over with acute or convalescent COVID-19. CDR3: CASSPSSGQGREEQYF. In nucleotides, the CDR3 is TGTGCCAGCAGCCCATCTAGCGGACAAGGAAGGGAGGAGCAGTACTTC.